This entry lists 12 T cell receptor beta chains sequenced from one sample in a study of vaccination and CD4 T cells after COVID-19. Treatment described: roughly 11-day PBMC culture with coronavirus spike peptide pools or control peptides (ViraFEST assay). The antigens these receptors bind are not known. An Oncomine TCR Beta short-read assay was used to sequence the DNA from cultured CD4+ T cells. Using its own MiXCR run on the PCR reads, TCRdb lists one record per CDR3 protein. In the table there are about 18,000 distinct CDR3 sequences, around 45% of which are singletons. The material sequenced was CD4+ T cells from blood, cultured in vitro, taken after SARS-CoV-2 vaccination. The source is a human donor who had recovered from COVID-19.

The genes are TRBV25-1 and TRBJ2-7; D is undetermined. Germline V lookup: CDR1 MGHDK, CDR2 SYGVNS. The CDR3 is made up of 11 amino acids. V was pared by 9 bases and J by 1 base, with 7 bases between. CDR3 sequence reads: CASQDSYEQYF. Here the CDR3 DNA reads TGTGCCAGTCAGGATTCCTACGAGCAGTACTTC.

V gene TRBV7-2 combines with J gene TRBJ2-7, with 7 bases fitting TRBD1. The J segment lost 3 bases and the V segment lost 3 bases, leaving 2 bases of the junction unmatched. Germline CDR1 is SGHTA and CDR2 is FQGNSA. This CDR3 has 13 residues. CDR3 residues: CASSLGQHYEQYF. The CDR3 nucleotides read TGTGCCAGCAGCTTGGGACAGCACTACGAGCAGTACTTC.

The sample holds a few counts of this clonotype. The rearrangement uses TRBV11-3 and TRBJ2-7; TRBD2 is a possible D gene (5 bases). V shed 5 bases and J shed 8 bases, with 13 bases lying between them. The germline gives CDR1 SGHNT, CDR2 YENEEA. The CDR3 length is 12 residues. CDR3 sequence: CASSLDPGKQYF. The CDR3 bases are TGTGCCAGCAGCCTCGACCCGGGGAAGCAGTACTTC.

The J gene is TRBJ1-1, the V gene TRBV27; 7 nucleotides match TRBD1. Trimming at V came to 3 bases and at J to 0 bases, leaving 1 base not matched to a gene. Germline CDR1 MNHEY, CDR2 SMNVEV (reference sequence). This CDR3 comprises 14 residues. CDR3 residues: CASSLGTVNTEAFF. The CDR3 coding sequence is TGTGCCAGCAGTTTGGGGACAGTGAACACTGAAGCTTTCTTT.

The chain couples TRBV7-2 to TRBJ2-2, with D tentatively TRBD2 (6 bases). The V and J ends lost 5 bases and 8 bases respectively, with 15 bases between them. CDR3 size: 14 residues. The V gene's germline CDR1 is SGHTA and CDR2 FQGNSA. The CDR3: CASSLVDLAGELFF. CDR3 DNA sequence: TGTGCCAGCAGCCTCGTAGACCTAGCGGGGGAGCTGTTTTTT.

This clonotype was detected a few times. V is TRBV7-2 and J is TRBJ1-2, with D hard to call. The germline V and J ends were trimmed by 8 bases and 8 bases, with 21 bases remaining between them. This CDR3 is built from 14 residues. Germline CDR1 reads SGHTA; CDR2 reads FQGNSA. CDR3 protein: CASGHRGFRNGYTF. CDR3 coding DNA: TGTGCCAGCGGTCACAGAGGGTTTCGCAACGGCTACACCTTC.

V and J are TRBV7-2 and TRBJ1-2; D gene unclear. The CDR3 is 15 residues long. The germline V gene encodes CDR1 SGHTA and CDR2 FQGNSA. The V and J ends lost 5 bases and 2 bases respectively, with 15 bases between them. The CDR3 sequence is CASSPDVGRNYGYTF. CDR3 nucleotide sequence: TGTGCCAGCAGCCCAGACGTCGGGCGGAACTATGGCTACACCTTC.

The rearrangement uses TRBV4-3 and TRBJ1-2; 7 bases agree with TRBD1. This CDR3 has 17 residues. Trimming at V came to 0 bases and at J to 0 bases, leaving 7 bases not matched to a gene. Germline V lookup: CDR1 LGHNA, CDR2 YSLEER. The CDR3 loop reads CASSQDRGSHPNYGYTF. The CDR3 DNA reads TGCGCCAGCAGCCAAGACAGGGGGAGTCACCCTAACTATGGCTACACCTTC.

The genes are TRBV27 and TRBJ2-5; D is ambiguous. This CDR3 is built from 11 residues. V shed 4 bases and J shed 2 bases, with 2 bases lying between them. Germline assignment: CDR1 MNHEY and CDR2 SMNVEV (reference sequence). The CDR3 sequence: CASSSQETQYF. CDR3 coding DNA: TGTGCCAGCAGTTCTCAAGAGACCCAGTACTTC.

The sample holds a few counts of this clonotype. The genes are TRBV7-9 and TRBJ1-6, with TRBD1 matching over 7 bases. The trim removed 1 base at V and 10 bases at J, leaving 7 bases unmatched. The CDR3 length is 15 residues. Germline CDR1 SEHNR, CDR2 FQNEAQ (reference sequence). CDR3 in DNA: TGTGCCAGCAGCTTAGTAGGAGGGGGCGACTCACCCCTCCACTTT. It is translated as CASSLVGGGDSPLHF.

V usage is TRBV12-3 or TRBV12-4 and J usage is TRBJ1-2, with 8 bases aligning to TRBD1. Trimming took 7 bases from V and 0 from J; bases not matched to a gene: 10. The CDR3 consists of 16 residues. CDR3 loop: CASTSTDRGPNYGYTF. Here the CDR3 DNA reads TGTGCCAGCACCTCGACCGACAGGGGACCTAACTATGGCTACACCTTC.

This sequence joins TRBV27 and TRBJ2-2; TRBD2 agrees at 8 bases. In germline, CDR1 is MNHEY, CDR2 SMNVEV (reference sequence). The CDR3 contains 16 residues. The V and J ends lost 6 bases and 3 bases, in that order; junction bases with no gene match: 9. The CDR3 loop is CASRPFAGGYTGELFF. CDR3 DNA: TGTGCCAGCAGGCCCTTCGCGGGGGGATACACCGGGGAGCTGTTTTTT.